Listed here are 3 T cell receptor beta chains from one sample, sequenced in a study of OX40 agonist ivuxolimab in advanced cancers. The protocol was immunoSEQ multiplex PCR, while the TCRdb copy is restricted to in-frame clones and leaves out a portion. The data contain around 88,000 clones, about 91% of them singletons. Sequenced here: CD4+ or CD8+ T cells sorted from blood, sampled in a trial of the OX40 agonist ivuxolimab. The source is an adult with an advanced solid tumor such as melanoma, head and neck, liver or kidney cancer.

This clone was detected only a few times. The DNA of the CDR3 is TGTGCCAGCAGCTCGAGCTCTGGAAACACCATATATTTT. Translated, it gives CASSSSSGNTIYF. The chain joins TRBV7-3 to TRBJ1-3; D remains unclear. This CDR3 comprises 13 residues. Germline V gives CDR1 SGHTA, CDR2 FQGTGA. The V gene lost 4 bases and the J gene lost 0 bases, with 4 bases spanning the gap.

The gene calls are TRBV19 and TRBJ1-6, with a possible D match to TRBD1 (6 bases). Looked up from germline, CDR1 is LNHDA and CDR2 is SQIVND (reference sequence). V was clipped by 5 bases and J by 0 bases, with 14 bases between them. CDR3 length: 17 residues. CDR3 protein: CASSSDRSSSYNSPLHF. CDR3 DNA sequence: TGTGCCAGTAGTTCCGACAGGTCAAGCTCCTATAATTCACCCCTCCACTTT. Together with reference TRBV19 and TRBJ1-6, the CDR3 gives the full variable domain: DGGITQSPKYLFRKEGQNVTLSCEQNLNHDAMYWYRQDPGQGLRLIYYSQIVNDFQKGDIAEGYSVSREKKESFPLTVTSAQKNPTAFYLCASSSDRSSSYNSPLHFGNGTRLTVT.

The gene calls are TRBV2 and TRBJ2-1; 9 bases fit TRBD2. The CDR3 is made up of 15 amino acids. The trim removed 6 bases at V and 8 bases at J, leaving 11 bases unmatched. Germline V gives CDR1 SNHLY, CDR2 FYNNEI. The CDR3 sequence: CASRRMGGRADEQFF. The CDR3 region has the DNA TGTGCCAGCAGGAGAATGGGCGGGAGGGCCGATGAGCAGTTCTTC.